This TCR beta chain comes out of a study of blood T cells in healthy people across ages (dated by TCRdb to between 2014 and 2016). In the study overall: Template switching captured roughly one uniquely barcoded TCR beta cDNA molecule per two T cells in model experiments. The study analyzed two additional independent replicas of 1 million unique cDNA reads from the same blood draw for two donors, one aged 18 to 30 and one aged 80 or older. Four age groups were formed from the donors: young (average about 16 years), middle-aged (approximately 40), aged (more than 55) and long-lived (around 82). To avoid experimental bias, donors of different ages were randomly spread across the sequencing lanes. Using deep sequencing normalized with unique cDNA molecular identifiers, the study measured how TCR beta repertoire diversity changes with age.

On this clonotype: Its antigen remains unidentified. Base quality data are lacking; no much larger clone is found one base away.

The investigation overall reported the following: There was a strong correlation between observed TCR beta diversity and the percentage of naive T cells measured by flow cytometry. Compared with the aged group, the long-lived group had more naive CD4+ T cells, fewer expanded clones and increased TCR diversity, a pattern suggesting age selection. The CMV infection status of donors was not known, potentially confounding age-related changes in expanded clonotypes. As age increased, observed TCR beta diversity per million T cells dropped in a roughly linear way, and a significant reduction was already evident by age about 40. Because profiling used bulk unsorted PBMCs, naive and antigen-experienced compartments could not be compared conclusively. Estimates of total diversity based on one million sequenced T cells were considered lower bounds and underestimates.

V trim: 2 bases; J trim: 4 bases; unmatched bases: 8. The germline V gene provides CDR1 LGHNA and CDR2 YNFKEQ. From cysteine to phenylalanine, the CDR3 is 17 amino acids long. Here the CDR3 DNA is all that survives: 51 bases in frame from base 1. The roughly 42 donors, aged about 6 to 90 years, were systemically healthy Caucasian individuals from Russia. Each donor gave about 11 milliliters of peripheral blood, drawn into EDTA-treated Vacutainer tubes. Ficoll-Paque density-gradient centrifugation was used to isolate PBMCs, with at least 6.5 million per sample. Trizol reagent was used to extract total RNA from PBMCs, with at least 6 micrograms per sample. For every donor, flow cytometry on a PBMC aliquot measured the percentage of naive CD45RAhigh/CD27high T cells. The library was obtained by 5' RACE. Sequencing relied on an Illumina HiSeq 2500. A second PCR of about 7 to 12 cycles was performed with a sample-barcoded 5' primer and a J-beta primer mix. A template-switch 5' adaptor carrying 12 random nucleotides introduced a unique molecular identifier onto each TCR beta cDNA molecule. At least 2.5 million CDR3-containing paired-end reads were obtained from each sample. The Mint cDNA synthesis kit, primed by a TRBC-specific oligonucleotide, was used to synthesize first-strand cDNA from all RNA. Following uracil-DNA glycosylase treatment, all cDNA underwent a first 18-cycle PCR with the universal primers M1SS and BC2_uni_R. The source study handled its data this way. Normalization of each sample was performed by random selection of 1 million high-quality reads, each carrying a distinct molecular identifier. Reads with shared molecular identifiers were discarded instead of being binned into consensus sequences. CDR3 identification, clonotype clustering and error correction used MiTCR with a Q25 quality threshold and the strictest error-elimination algorithm. A nonparametric unseen species model with Euler transformation was used to estimate lower-bound total TCR beta diversity. TCRdb redid the processing of the public reads, applying fastp at Q25 and MiXCR, and retained in-frame beta chains. Rows matching on CDR3 protein sequence are summarized as one entry with the most common DNA and genes. Here the V and J calls rest on TCRdb's processing, not on the authors' analysis. In this sample the table shows approximately 600,000 distinct CDR3 sequences, 58% of which occur a single time. 30% to 45% of the sample belongs to the ten largest clones.

This sequence originates from a man aged 60 to 75 in good health. Rearrangement joined TRBV4-2 to TRBJ1-2; 12 junctional bases match TRBD1. What was sequenced was blood. The sequenced DNA: TGTGCCAGCAGCCAAACCGGGACAGGGGGCCCGCTCTATGGCTACACCTTC. It encodes CASSQTGTGGPLYGYTF.